This T cell receptor (beta chain) was recorded in a study of blood T cell repertoires in COVID-19. Study background: Recovered Cohort 3 donors showed two negative PCRs, clearance, or symptom resolution. Acute and convalescent COVID-19 samples came from the United States, Italy and Spain.

Methods used by the authors: Quantification of nucleated cells was approximated via reference gene primer amplification. Sequenced by immunoSEQ multiplex PCR; TCRdb stores in-frame clones only, minus some. That table gives V, J and clone size, and the DNA gave D and trimming. Of 210,000 or so clones listed, about 86% are singletons. Germline V CDR1 and CDR2: SGDLS, YYNGEE. V gave up 2 bases and J gave up 0 bases; unmatched junction bases: 5. CDR3 size: 18 residues. The chain couples TRBV9 to TRBJ2-2, with 12 positions matching TRBD1. The TCR comes from a woman in her forties or fifties in a cohort exposed to, infected with or recovered from COVID-19 (not recorded which). Material for sequencing was PBMCs or T cells enriched from blood (not recorded which). The CDR3 DNA follows: TGTGCCAGCAGCGTTCTGGGACAGGGGGCGACGAACACCGGGGAGCTGTTTTTT. Translating it yields CASSVLGQGATNTGELFF.